This T cell receptor beta chain derives from a study of blood T cell repertoires in COVID-19. Study background: Samples of COVID-19 (acute and convalescent) were obtained from the United States, Italy and Spain. PBMCs, B-cell-depleted T cells, or T cells were the source of the cDNA or gDNA that made up the material.

In the study's own analysis: Reference gene primer amplification yielded estimated nucleated cell counts. Data came from immunoSEQ multiplex PCR; TCRdb stores just in-frame clones and leaves some out. V and J calls and clone size are copied from that table; D and trimming were computed from the DNA. This table holds tens of thousands of clones, under 90% found once. J lost 6 bases, V lost 7 bases, and 13 bases had no gene match. Germline loops: CDR1 MNHEY, CDR2 SMNVEV (reference sequence). The CDR3 totals 16 residues. The receptor's source is a man aged 45-65 years with active COVID-19. Sequencing was done on a sample of peripheral blood. The gene calls are TRBV27 and TRBJ2-2; 8 nucleotides match TRBD1. The CDR3 protein is CASTQRGTGDPGELFF. Written as DNA, the CDR3 is TGTGCCAGCACTCAAAGGGGGACAGGAGACCCCGGGGAGCTGTTTTTT.